The sequence of this T cell receptor beta chain was determined in a study of shared clonotypes between healthy human individuals. Details on this clone: Its antigen is currently unknown.

The ends lost 4 bases at V and 4 bases at J; junction bases unmatched: 8. Germline V gene sequence: CDR1 LNHDA, CDR2 SQIVND (reference sequence). This CDR3 is built from 17 residues. How the authors handled the data: Filtering was not the same, since immunoSEQ gave junction-only sequences without quality scores. Using immunoSEQ multiplex PCR, the repertoire was profiled, and TCRdb retains in-frame clones only, with some absent. V, J and clone size derive from that table, while D and trimming were established from the DNA sequence. Counted here are some 2,400,000 clones, almost 96% occurring once; the ten biggest clones make up around 0.13%. General observations from the study: Generally, naive subsets came out with larger estimated richness than memory subsets. Enrolling few donors narrowed the genetic and exposure-history diversity that was represented. Clonotypes not shared had lower generation probabilities than those common to all four donors.

This chain links TRBV19 with TRBJ2-6, with 9 bases that match TRBD1. The sequence was obtained from a man between 18 and 29 years old in good health. The source material was naive CD4+ T cells sorted from blood. Specified subset: CD45RA+ positively selected. The CDR3 is CASSKTGGTPGANVLTF. The CDR3 DNA reads TGTGCCAGTAGTAAAACAGGGGGCACACCCGGGGCCAACGTCCTGACTTTC.